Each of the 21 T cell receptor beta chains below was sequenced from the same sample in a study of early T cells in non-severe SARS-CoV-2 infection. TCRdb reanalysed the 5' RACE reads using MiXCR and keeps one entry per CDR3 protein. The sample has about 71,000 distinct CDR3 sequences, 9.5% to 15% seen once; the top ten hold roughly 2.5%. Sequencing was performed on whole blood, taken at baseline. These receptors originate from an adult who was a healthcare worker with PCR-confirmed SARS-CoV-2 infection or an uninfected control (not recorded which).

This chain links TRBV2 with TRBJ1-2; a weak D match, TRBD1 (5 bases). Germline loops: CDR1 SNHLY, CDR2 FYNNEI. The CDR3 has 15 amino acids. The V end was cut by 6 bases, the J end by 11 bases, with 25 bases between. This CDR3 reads CASSLVGRDLGRYTF. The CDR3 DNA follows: TGTGCCAGCAGCCTTGTTGGACGGGACCTTGGAAGGTACACCTTC.

In DNA, the CDR3 is TGTGCCAGCAGTCCCACTGGAGTGGGGATGAACACTGAAGCTTTCTTT. Amino acid sequence: CASSPTGVGMNTEAFF. This chain uses TRBV12-3 or TRBV12-4 with TRBJ1-1; no firm D call. The CDR3 is made up of 16 amino acids. Deletions cut 5 bases from V and 0 bases from J, with 16 bases between.

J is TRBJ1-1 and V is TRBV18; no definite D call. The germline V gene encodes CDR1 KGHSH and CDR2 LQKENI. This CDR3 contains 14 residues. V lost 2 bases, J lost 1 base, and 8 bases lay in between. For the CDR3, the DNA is TGTGCCAGCTCACCAAAGGCAAAGAACACTGAAGCTTTCTTT. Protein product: CASSPKAKNTEAFF.

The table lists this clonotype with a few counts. The CDR3 loop reads CASSMRGSSGELFF. CDR3 DNA: TGTGCCAGCAGCATGCGGGGGAGTAGCGGGGAGCTGTTTTTT. This chain uses TRBV7-2 with TRBJ2-2; 7 bases are shared with TRBD2. The CDR3 covers 14 residues. Germline CDR1 and CDR2: SGHTA and FQGNSA. V was pared by 5 bases and J by 7 bases, with 7 bases of the junction left unmatched.

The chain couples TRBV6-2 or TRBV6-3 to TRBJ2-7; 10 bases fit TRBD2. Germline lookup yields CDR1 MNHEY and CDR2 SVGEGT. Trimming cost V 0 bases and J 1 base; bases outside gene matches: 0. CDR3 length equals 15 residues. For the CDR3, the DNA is TGTGCCAGCAGTTACTCTAGCGGGGGGTCCTACGAGCAGTACTTC. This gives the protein CASSYSSGGSYEQYF.

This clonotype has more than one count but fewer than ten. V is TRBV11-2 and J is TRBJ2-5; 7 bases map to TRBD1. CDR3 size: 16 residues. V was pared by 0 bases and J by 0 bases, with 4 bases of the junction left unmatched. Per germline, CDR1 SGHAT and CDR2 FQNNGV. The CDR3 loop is CASSLEGTVYQETQYF. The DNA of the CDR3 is TGTGCCAGCAGCTTAGAGGGGACAGTGTACCAAGAGACCCAGTACTTC.

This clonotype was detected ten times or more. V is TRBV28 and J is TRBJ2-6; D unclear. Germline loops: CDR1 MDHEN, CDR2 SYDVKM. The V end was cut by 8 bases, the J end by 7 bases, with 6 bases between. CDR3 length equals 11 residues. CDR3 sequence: CASGPANVLTF. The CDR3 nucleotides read TGTGCCAGCGGGCCCGCCAACGTCCTGACTTTC. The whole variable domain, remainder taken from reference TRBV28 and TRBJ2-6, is DVKVTQSSRYLVKRTGEKVFLECVQDMDHENMFWYRQDPGLGLRLIYFSYDVKMKEKGDIPEGYSVSREKKERFSLILESASTNQTSMYLCASGPANVLTFGAGSRLTVL.

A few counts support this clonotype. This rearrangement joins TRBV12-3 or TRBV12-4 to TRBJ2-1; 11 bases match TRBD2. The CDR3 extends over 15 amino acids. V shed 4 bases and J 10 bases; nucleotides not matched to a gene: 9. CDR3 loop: CASSSTSGVSWEQFF. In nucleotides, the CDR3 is TGTGCCAGCAGTTCGACTAGCGGGGTCTCTTGGGAGCAGTTCTTC.

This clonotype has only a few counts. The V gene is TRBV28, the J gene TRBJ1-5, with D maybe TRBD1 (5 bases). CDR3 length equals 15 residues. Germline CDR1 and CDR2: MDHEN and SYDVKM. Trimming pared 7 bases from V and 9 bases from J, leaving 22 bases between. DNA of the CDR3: TGTGCCAGCACCCCAGGGACGGTAGGTTCAGTGCCCCAGCATTTT. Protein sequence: CASTPGTVGSVPQHF.

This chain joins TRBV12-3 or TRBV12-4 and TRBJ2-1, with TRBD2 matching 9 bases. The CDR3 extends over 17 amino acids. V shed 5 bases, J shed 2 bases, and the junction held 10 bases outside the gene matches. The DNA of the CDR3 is TGTGCCAGCAGTCCAACGAGACTAGCGGCCACCTACAATGAGCAGTTCTTC. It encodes CASSPTRLAATYNEQFF.

In DNA, the CDR3 is TGTGCCAGCAGCCAGAAGACGGAACTCTCGGGCTACACCTTC. This gives the protein CASSQKTELSGYTF. V is TRBV21-1 and J is TRBJ1-2. TRBV21-1 is a pseudogene locus. CDR3 length equals 14 residues.

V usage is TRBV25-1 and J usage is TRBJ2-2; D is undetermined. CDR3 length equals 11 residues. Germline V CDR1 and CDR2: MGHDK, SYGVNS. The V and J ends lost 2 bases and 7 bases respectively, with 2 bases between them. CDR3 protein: CASSESGELFF. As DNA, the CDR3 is TGTGCCAGCAGTGAAAGCGGGGAGCTGTTTTTT.

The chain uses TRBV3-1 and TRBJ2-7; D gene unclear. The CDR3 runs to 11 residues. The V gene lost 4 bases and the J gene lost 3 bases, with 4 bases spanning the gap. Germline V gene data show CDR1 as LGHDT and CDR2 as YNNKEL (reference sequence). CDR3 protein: CASSRRYEQYF. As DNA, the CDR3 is TGTGCCAGCAGCCGTCGCTACGAGCAGTACTTC.

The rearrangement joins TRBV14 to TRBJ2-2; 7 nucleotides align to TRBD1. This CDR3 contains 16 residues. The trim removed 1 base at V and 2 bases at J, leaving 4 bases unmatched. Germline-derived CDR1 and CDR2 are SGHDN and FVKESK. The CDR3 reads CASSQVGTDNTGELFF. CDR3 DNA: TGTGCCAGCAGCCAAGTGGGGACAGACAACACCGGGGAGCTGTTTTTT.

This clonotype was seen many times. CDR3: CASSPLDRNEQFF. The CDR3 bases are TGTGCCAGCAGTCCCCTGGACAGGAATGAGCAGTTCTTC. The V gene is TRBV28, the J gene TRBJ2-1, with 7 bases identical to TRBD1. The germline V gene encodes CDR1 MDHEN and CDR2 SYDVKM. J gave up 7 bases and V 5 bases, and 5 bases lay outside the gene matches. The CDR3 is made up of 13 amino acids. Full variable domain (missing parts from reference TRBV28 and TRBJ2-1): DVKVTQSSRYLVKRTGEKVFLECVQDMDHENMFWYRQDPGLGLRLIYFSYDVKMKEKGDIPEGYSVSREKKERFSLILESASTNQTSMYLCASSPLDRNEQFFGPGTRLTVL.

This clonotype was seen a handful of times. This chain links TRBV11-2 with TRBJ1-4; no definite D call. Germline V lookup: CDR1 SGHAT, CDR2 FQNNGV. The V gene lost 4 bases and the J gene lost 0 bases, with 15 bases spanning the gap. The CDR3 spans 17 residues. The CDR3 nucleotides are TGTGCCAGCAGCTCACTCGACTTTCGGGCAACTAATGAAAAACTGTTTTTT. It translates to CASSSLDFRATNEKLFF.

For the CDR3, the DNA is TGTGCCAGCAGTATAACCTACGAGCAGTACTTC. As protein: CASSITYEQYF. The genes are TRBV12-3 or TRBV12-4 and TRBJ2-7; D not resolved. V lost 5 bases and J lost 2, with 4 bases in between. This CDR3 is built from 11 residues.

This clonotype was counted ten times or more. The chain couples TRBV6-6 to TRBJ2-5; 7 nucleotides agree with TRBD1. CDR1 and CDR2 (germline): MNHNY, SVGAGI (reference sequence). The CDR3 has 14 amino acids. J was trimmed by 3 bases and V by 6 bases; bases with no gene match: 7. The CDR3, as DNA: TGTGCCAGCAGATCCGGGACAGCGAAAGAGACCCAGTACTTC. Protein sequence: CASRSGTAKETQYF.

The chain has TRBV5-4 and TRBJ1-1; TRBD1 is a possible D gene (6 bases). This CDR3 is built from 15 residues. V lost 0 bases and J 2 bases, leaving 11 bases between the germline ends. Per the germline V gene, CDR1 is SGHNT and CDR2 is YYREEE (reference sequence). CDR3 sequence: CASSLGQVVNTEAFF. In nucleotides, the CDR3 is TGTGCCAGCAGCTTGGGACAGGTAGTCAACACTGAAGCTTTCTTT.

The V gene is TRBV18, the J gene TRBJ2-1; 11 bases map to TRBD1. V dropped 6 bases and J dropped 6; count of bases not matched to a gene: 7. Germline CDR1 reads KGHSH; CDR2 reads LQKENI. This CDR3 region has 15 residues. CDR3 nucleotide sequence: TGTGCCAGCTCGCCCGGGACAGGGGGTTCCAATGAGCAGTTCTTC. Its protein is CASSPGTGGSNEQFF. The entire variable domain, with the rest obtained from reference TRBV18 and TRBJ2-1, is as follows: NAGVMQNPRHLVRRRGQEARLRCSPMKGHSHVYWYRQLPEEGLKFMVYLQKENIIDESGMPKERFSAEFPKEGPSILRIQQVVRGDSAAYFCASSPGTGGSNEQFFGPGTRLTVL.

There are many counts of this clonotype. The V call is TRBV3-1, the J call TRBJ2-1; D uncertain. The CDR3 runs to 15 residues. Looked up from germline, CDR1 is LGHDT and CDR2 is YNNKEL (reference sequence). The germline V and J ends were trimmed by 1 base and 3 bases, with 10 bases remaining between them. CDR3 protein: CASSQGALVYNEQFF. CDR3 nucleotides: TGTGCCAGCAGCCAAGGTGCATTAGTCTACAATGAGCAGTTCTTC.